This T cell receptor beta chain is from a study of CD8+ T cells in alopecia areata. Notes on the study in general: Significant decreases in scalp clonality and expanded CD8+ clones followed tofacitinib treatment.

Isolated RNA was reverse transcribed into cDNA used as the sequencing template. Assay used: immunoSEQ multiplex PCR; TCRdb lists only in-frame clones, some missing. The sample has over 150,000 clones; 55% to 75% are singletons. Treatment meaning: oral pan-JAK inhibitor, 5-10 mg twice daily. Lesional scalp punch biopsies and peripheral blood came from alopecia areata patients. The CDR3 has 14 residues. V shed 3 bases and J 3 bases; nucleotides not matched to a gene: 1. In germline, CDR1 is GTSNPN, CDR2 SVGIG (reference sequence). About this clone itself: The antigen is not known.

This TCR came from a human donor with alopecia areata. V gene TRBV30 combines with J gene TRBJ2-1, with 11 nucleotides matching TRBD2. The starting material was CD4+ T cells sorted from blood, obtained at week 24, from a patient treated with tofacitinib. DNA for the CDR3: TGTGCCTGGAGGACTAGCGGGGACTACAATGAGCAGTTCTTC. This codes for CAWRTSGDYNEQFF.